This is a list of T cell receptor beta chains from one sample in a study of early T cells in non-severe SARS-CoV-2 infection. TCRdb reanalysed the 5' RACE reads using MiXCR and keeps one entry per CDR3 protein. The sample records about 56,000 distinct CDR3 sequences, around 15% being singletons. Sequences were derived from whole blood, sampled at baseline. The receptors were sampled from an adult who was a healthcare worker with PCR-confirmed SARS-CoV-2 infection or an uninfected control (not recorded which). Both conserved end residues are part of each CDR3. A D gene is named only where the DNA matches it firmly. Clone size is stated in some rows and not others, as once, few, many or a class when expanded.

J gene: TRBJ2-4
D gene: NA
clone size: few
V gene: TRBV12-3/TRBV12-4
CDR3 protein: CASREQTQNIQYF
CDR3 DNA: TGTGCCAGCAGGGAGCAGACACAAAACATTCAGTACTTC

J gene: TRBJ1-3
D gene: NA
clone size: NA
V gene: TRBV18
CDR3 protein: CASSPAEVSGNTIYF
CDR3 DNA: TGTGCCAGCTCACCGGCGGAGGTCTCTGGAAACACCATATATTTT

J gene: TRBJ1-2
D gene: NA
clone size: NA
V gene: TRBV5-1
CDR3 protein: CASNFLWRGDGYTF
CDR3 DNA: TGCGCCAGCAACTTTCTCTGGAGAGGGGATGGCTACACCTTC

J gene: TRBJ2-1
D gene: NA
clone size: few
V gene: TRBV28
CDR3 protein: CASNEPVRANEQFF
CDR3 DNA: TGTGCCAGCAACGAACCCGTCAGGGCTAATGAGCAGTTCTTC

J gene: TRBJ1-4
D gene: NA
clone size: few
V gene: TRBV5-1
CDR3 protein: CASSRDTGLNEKLFF
CDR3 DNA: TGCGCCAGCAGCCGCGACACGGGACTTAATGAAAAACTGTTTTTT

J gene: TRBJ2-1
D gene: TRBD2
clone size: NA
V gene: TRBV20-1
CDR3 protein: CSARGIAGGFYNEQFF
CDR3 DNA: TGCAGTGCTAGAGGGATAGCGGGGGGCTTCTACAATGAGCAGTTCTTC

J gene: TRBJ2-3
D gene: NA
clone size: few
V gene: TRBV4-2
CDR3 protein: CASSQDKYTQYF
CDR3 DNA: TGTGCCAGCAGCCAAGACAAGTATACGCAGTATTTT

J gene: TRBJ1-1
D gene: TRBD1
clone size: NA
V gene: TRBV29-1
CDR3 protein: CSVGDSEAFF
CDR3 DNA: TGCAGCGTAGGGGACAGCGAAGCTTTCTTT

J gene: TRBJ2-3
D gene: TRBD2
clone size: once
V gene: TRBV5-1
CDR3 protein: CASSYGAGAAVNTDTQYF
CDR3 DNA: TGCGCCAGCAGCTATGGAGCGGGGGCGGCAGTAAACACAGATACGCAGTATTTT

J gene: TRBJ2-3
D gene: NA
clone size: NA
V gene: TRBV20-1
CDR3 protein: CSGQSPSESAADTQYF
CDR3 DNA: TGCAGTGGACAGTCCCCTAGTGAATCCGCGGCAGATACGCAGTATTTT

J gene: TRBJ2-2
D gene: TRBD1
clone size: NA
V gene: TRBV20-1
CDR3 protein: CSASTGVGTGELFF
CDR3 DNA: TGCAGTGCTAGTACAGGGGTCGGCACCGGGGAGCTGTTTTTT

J gene: TRBJ2-1
D gene: NA
clone size: NA
V gene: TRBV6-2/TRBV6-3
CDR3 protein: CASLSSKGGNEQFF
CDR3 DNA: TGTGCCAGCTTGAGTTCGAAAGGTGGGAATGAGCAGTTCTTC

J gene: TRBJ1-2
D gene: NA
clone size: many
V gene: TRBV27
CDR3 protein: CASWVEIRDGYTF
CDR3 DNA: TGTGCCTCTTGGGTGGAAATACGGGATGGCTACACCTTC